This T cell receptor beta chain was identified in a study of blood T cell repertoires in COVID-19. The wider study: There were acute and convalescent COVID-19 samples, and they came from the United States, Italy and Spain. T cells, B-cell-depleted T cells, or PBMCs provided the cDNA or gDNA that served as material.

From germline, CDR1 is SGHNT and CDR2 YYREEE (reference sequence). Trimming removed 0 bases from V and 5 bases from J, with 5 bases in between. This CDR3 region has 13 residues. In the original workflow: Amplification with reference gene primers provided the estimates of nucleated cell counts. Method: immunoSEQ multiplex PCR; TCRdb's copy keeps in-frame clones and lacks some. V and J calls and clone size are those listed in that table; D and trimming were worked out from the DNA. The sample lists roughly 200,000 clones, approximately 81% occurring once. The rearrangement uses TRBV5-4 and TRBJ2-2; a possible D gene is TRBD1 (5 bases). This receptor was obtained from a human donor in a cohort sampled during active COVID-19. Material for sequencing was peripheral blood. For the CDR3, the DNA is TGTGCCAGCAGCTTGGCAGGGACCGGGGAGCTGTTTTTT. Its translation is CASSLAGTGELFF.